This record looks at one TCR beta chain sequence and its context. Its antigen is undetermined. The sample originates from a study of T cell responses to AZD1222 COVID-19 vaccine. The ends were cut back, 0 bases at V and 4 bases at J, with 15 bases in the middle. The CDR3 has 15 residues. Germline loops: CDR1 SQVTM, CDR2 ANQGSEA. Assay: immunoSEQ multiplex PCR; the TCRdb copy retains only in-frame clones and omits some. The table records fewer than 90,000 clones, around 89% of them present only once. Findings and limits, study-wide: Donors were mostly white British, more females; clonal diversity possibly underestimated. Repertoires were collected only later (after the peak T cell response had occurred). Nearly half of spike-specific TCRs reportedly go after variant regions that carry no mutations.

The clonotype was recovered from an adult who received the AZD1222 COVID-19 vaccine. This specimen consisted of peripheral blood, obtained 28 days after the second AZD1222 dose. The J gene is TRBJ1-2, the V gene TRBV29-1; D gene ambiguous. CDR3 bases: TGCAGCGTTGAAGATCATAACGGATGGACCTATGGCTACACCTTC. This gives the protein CSVEDHNGWTYGYTF.